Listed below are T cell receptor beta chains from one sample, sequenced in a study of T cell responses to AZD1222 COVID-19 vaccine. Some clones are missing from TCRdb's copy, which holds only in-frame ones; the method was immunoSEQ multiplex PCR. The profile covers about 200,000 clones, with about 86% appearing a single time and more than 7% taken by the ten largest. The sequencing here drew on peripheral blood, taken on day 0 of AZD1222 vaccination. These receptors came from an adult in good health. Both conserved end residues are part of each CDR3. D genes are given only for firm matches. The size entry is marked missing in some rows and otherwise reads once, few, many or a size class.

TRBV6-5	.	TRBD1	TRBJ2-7	TGTGCCAGCAGTAGGACAGGGAGCGAGCAGTACTTC	CASSRTGSEQYF
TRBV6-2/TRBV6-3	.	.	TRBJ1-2	TGTGCCAGCAGCTCCCGCACAGGTTGGAACTATGGCTACACCTTC	CASSSRTGWNYGYTF
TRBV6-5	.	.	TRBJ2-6	TGTGCCAGCAATCGGGGATTCTCTGGGGCCAACGTCCTGACTTTC	CASNRGFSGANVLTF
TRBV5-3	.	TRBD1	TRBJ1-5	TGTGCCAGAAGCACAGGGACAGGGAATCAGCCCCAGCATTTT	CARSTGTGNQPQHF
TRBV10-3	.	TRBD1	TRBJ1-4	TGTGCCATCAGTGAAGGGGGCCAGAATGAAAAACTGTTTTTT	CAISEGGQNEKLFF
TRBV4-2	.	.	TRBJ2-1	TGTGCCAGCAGCCAAGCCCATAGGAATGAGCAGTTCTTC	CASSQAHRNEQFF
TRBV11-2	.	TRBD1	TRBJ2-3	TGTGCCAGCAGCACGACAGGGGCAGATACGCAGTATTTT	CASSTTGADTQYF
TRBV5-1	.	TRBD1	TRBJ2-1	TGCGCCAGGGTATCAGGGGGACCAAACAATGAGCAGTTCTTC	CARVSGGPNNEQFF
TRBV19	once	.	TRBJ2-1	TGTGCCAGTAGTATAGAGAAACAGGCGGGTGAGCAGTTCTTC	CASSIEKQAGEQFF
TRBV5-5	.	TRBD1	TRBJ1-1	TGTGCCAGCAGCTCCAGACAGGGGATTATGAACACTGAAGCTTTCTTT	CASSSRQGIMNTEAFF
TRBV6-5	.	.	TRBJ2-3	TGTGCCAGCAGTTACGACAGCGATACGCAGTATTTT	CASSYDSDTQYF
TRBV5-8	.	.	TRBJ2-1	TGTGCCAGCAGCCGGGCGGGCAATGAGCAGTTCTTC	CASSRAGNEQFF
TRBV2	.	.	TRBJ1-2	TGTGCCAGCAGTGACCGGCAGGGCCAAAACTATGGCTACACCTTC	CASSDRQGQNYGYTF
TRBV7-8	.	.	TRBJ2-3	TGTGCCAGCAGCTTAGGAAGGTTTCCAGATACGCAGTATTTT	CASSLGRFPDTQYF
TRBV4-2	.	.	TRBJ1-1	TGTGCCAGCAGCCAAGATGAGGGAGACACTGAAGCTTTCTTT	CASSQDEGDTEAFF
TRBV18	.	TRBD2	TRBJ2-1	TGTGCCAGCTCACCCTCCGGGACTAGGGGGGGCCGGGAGCAGTTCTTC	CASSPSGTRGGREQFF
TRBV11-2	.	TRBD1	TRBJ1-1	TGTGCCAGCAGCCCCGAATTCAGGGGGACTGAAGCTTTCTTT	CASSPEFRGTEAFF
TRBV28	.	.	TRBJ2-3	TGTGCCAGCAGACAAGGGAGACATACCACAGATACGCAGTATTTT	CASRQGRHTTDTQYF
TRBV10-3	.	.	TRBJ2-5	TGTGCCATCAGTGTGGGGGAGACCCAGTACTTC	CAISVGETQYF
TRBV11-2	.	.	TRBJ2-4	TGTGCCAGCAGCTTACCGGGGGTGATTCAGTACTTC	CASSLPGVIQYF
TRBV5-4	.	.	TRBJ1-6	TGTGCCAGCAGCCGTGGGGGGGCACCATTCCTTAATTCACCCCTCCACTTT	CASSRGGAPFLNSPLHF
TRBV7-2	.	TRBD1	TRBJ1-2	TGTGCCAGCAGCCTCCGCCCGACAGGGCTCGGTAACTATGGCTACACCTTC	CASSLRPTGLGNYGYTF
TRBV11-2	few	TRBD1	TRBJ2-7	TGTGCCAGCAGCTTACGAGGGACAGGGCTTGAAGAGCAGTACTTC	CASSLRGTGLEEQYF
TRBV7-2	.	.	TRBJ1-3	TGTGCCAGCAGCTTAGGTTGGGGTCCTGGAAACACCATATATTTT	CASSLGWGPGNTIYF
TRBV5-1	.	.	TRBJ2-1	TGCGCCAGCAGCTTGAAGGGAGCGAGTGAGCAGTTCTTC	CASSLKGASEQFF
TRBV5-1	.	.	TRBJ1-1	TGCGCCAGCAGCCACCTACGGGACATGGGAACGTTGAACACTGAAGCTTTCTTT	CASSHLRDMGTLNTEAFF
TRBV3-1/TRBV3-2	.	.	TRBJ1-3	TGTGCCAGCAGCCCGGGGGCATTTGGAAACACCATATATTTT	CASSPGAFGNTIYF
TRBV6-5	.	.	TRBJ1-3	TGTGCCAGCACCTCCAGTAGAACTGGAAACACCATATATTTT	CASTSSRTGNTIYF
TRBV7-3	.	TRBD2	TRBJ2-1	TGTGCCAGCAGCTTAACGTTTGCGACTAGCGCCGACAATGAGCAGTTCTTC	CASSLTFATSADNEQFF
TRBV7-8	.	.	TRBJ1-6	TGTGCCAGCAGCTTAGAGGCCGTCCTGAGCTCCTATAATTCACCCCTCCACTTT	CASSLEAVLSSYNSPLHF
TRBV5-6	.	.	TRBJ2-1	TGTGCCAGCAGCAGGCTCGCCGGCTCCCATGGCCGTCCCCTTGGTGAGCAGTTCTTC	CASSRLAGSHGRPLGEQFF
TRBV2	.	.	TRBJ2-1	TGTGCCAGCAGTGAATCGGCGGATGGCGCCTACAATGAGCAGTTCTTC	CASSESADGAYNEQFF
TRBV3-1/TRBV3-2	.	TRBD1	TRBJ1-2	TGTGCCAGCAGCCGTTCGACAGGGAATGGCTACACCTTC	CASSRSTGNGYTF
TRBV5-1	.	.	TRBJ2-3	TGCGCCAGCAGCTTGGTCGCAGGTGCAGATACGCAGTATTTT	CASSLVAGADTQYF
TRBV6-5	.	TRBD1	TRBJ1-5	TGTGCCAGCACCTTTCACACAGGGGGCAATCAGCCCCAGCATTTT	CASTFHTGGNQPQHF
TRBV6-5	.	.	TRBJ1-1	TGTGCCAGCACCTCCGGAGGGACTGGAAGCACTGAAGCTTTCTTT	CASTSGGTGSTEAFF
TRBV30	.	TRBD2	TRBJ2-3	TGTGCCTGGAGCCGATCTAGCGGGGGGCCGTTGGTGGGCACAGATACGCAGTATTTT	CAWSRSSGGPLVGTDTQYF
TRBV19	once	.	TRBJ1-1	TGTGCCAGTAGCCACCGATCGGGGAACACTGAAGCTTTCTTT	CASSHRSGNTEAFF
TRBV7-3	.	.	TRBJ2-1	TGTGCCAGCAGCTCACGCACTGGAAATGAGCAGTTCTTC	CASSSRTGNEQFF
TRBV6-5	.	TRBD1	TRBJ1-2	TGTGCCAGCAGTAGACAGGGCGCTGGCTACACCTTC	CASSRQGAGYTF
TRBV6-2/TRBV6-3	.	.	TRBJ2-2	TGTGCCAGCAGTAAACAGGGAGCCACCGGGGAGCTGTTTTTT	CASSKQGATGELFF
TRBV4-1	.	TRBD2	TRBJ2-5	TGCGCCAGCAGCCAAGGCCCGGCGGGGGGGGTTCTACAAGAGACCCAGTACTTC	CASSQGPAGGVLQETQYF
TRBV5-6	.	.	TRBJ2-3	TGTGCCAGCAGCTTGGGTCGGCTAGCCGCAGATACGCAGTATTTT	CASSLGRLAADTQYF
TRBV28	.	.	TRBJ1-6	TGTGCCAGCAGTTTAAGCTACGGCTCACCCCTCCACTTT	CASSLSYGSPLHF
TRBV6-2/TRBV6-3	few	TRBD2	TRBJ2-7	TGTGCCAGCAGTGAGGCTAGCGGCTTCTACGAGCAGTACTTC	CASSEASGFYEQYF
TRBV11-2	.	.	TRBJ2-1	TGTGCCAGCAGCTTAGGGCAGGGTTTATACAATGAGCAGTTCTTC	CASSLGQGLYNEQFF
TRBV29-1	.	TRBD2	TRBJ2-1	TGCAGCGCCTACGGGACTAGCGTAGACAATGAGCAGTTCTTC	CSAYGTSVDNEQFF
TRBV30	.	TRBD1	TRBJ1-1	TGTGCCTGGAGAGGCAGGGGGCAAGCTTTCTTT	CAWRGRGQAFF
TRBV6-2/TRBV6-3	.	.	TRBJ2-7	TGTGCCAGCAGCGAACAAGACAGAAGAGAGCAGTACTTC	CASSEQDRREQYF
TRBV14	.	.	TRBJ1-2	TGTGCCAGCAGCCTTGGGACGGCACTTTATGGCTACACCTTC	CASSLGTALYGYTF